This T cell receptor (beta chain) was documented in a study of cytomegalovirus exposure and HLA in healthy donors. Study outcomes and limitations: Solely CMV serostatus was available to characterize immune exposure.

Trimming took 0 bases from V and 7 from J, leaving 14 bases between them. Germline CDR1 SGHRS, CDR2 YFSETQ. The CDR3 loop spans 15 amino acids. Use of 60 Vbeta and 13 Jbeta primers characterized the PCR. TCRdb's copy holds only in-frame clones and misses some; the assay was immunoSEQ multiplex PCR. The sample shows around 100,000 clones, 65% to 75% of them seen only once. Remarks on this clone: Its antigen is unidentified.

The specimen was PBMCs. The chain links TRBV5-1 to TRBJ1-5, with D perhaps TRBD1 (5 bases). The sequence came from a man in his forties in good health and CMV-seropositive. CDR3 amino acids: CASSLAGGVGQPQHF. In DNA, the CDR3 is TGCGCCAGCAGCTTGGCCGGAGGGGTCGGGCAGCCCCAGCATTTT. Looking up the rest from reference TRBV5-1 and TRBJ1-5 gives the full variable domain: KAGVTQTPRYLIKTRGQQVTLSCSPISGHRSVSWYQQTPGQGLQFLFEYFSETQRNKGNFPGRFSGRQFSNSRSEMNVSTLELGDSALYLCASSLAGGVGQPQHFGDGTRLSIL.